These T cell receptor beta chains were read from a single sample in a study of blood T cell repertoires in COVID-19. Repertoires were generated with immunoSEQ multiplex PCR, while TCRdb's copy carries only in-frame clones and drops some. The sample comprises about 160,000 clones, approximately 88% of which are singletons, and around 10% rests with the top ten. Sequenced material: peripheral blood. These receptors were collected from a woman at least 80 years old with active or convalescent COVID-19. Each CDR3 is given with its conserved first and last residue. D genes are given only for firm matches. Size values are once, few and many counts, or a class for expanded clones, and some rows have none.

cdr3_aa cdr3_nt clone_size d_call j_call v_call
CASSIRSTGGTGELFF TGTGCCAGTAGTATCAGGTCTACGGGGGGCACCGGGGAGCTGTTTTTT - TRBD2 TRBJ2-2 TRBV19
CAGAGTPPSPLHF TGTGCCGGCGCCGGGACACCACCTTCACCCCTCCACTTT - - TRBJ1-6 TRBV2
CSGTGGESNEKLFF TGCAGCGGGACAGGGGGCGAATCTAATGAAAAACTGTTTTTT - TRBD1 TRBJ1-4 TRBV29-1
CASSQDVLTDTQYF TGCGCCAGCAGCCAAGATGTTCTCACAGATACGCAGTATTTT few - TRBJ2-3 TRBV4-3
CASSRQGSQETQYF TGTGCCAGCTCGCGACAGGGGTCCCAAGAGACCCAGTACTTC - TRBD1 TRBJ2-5 TRBV18
CASSLGQGSTEAFF TGTGCCAGCAGCTTAGGCCAGGGGAGTACTGAAGCTTTCTTT - - TRBJ1-1 TRBV7-9
CASSSDRKTYNEQFF TGTGCCAGCAGCTCCGACAGGAAGACGTACAATGAGCAGTTCTTC - - TRBJ2-1 TRBV28
CASSVGDRGQWDSPLHF TGTGCCAGCAGCGTAGGGGACAGGGGGCAATGGGATTCACCCCTCCACTTT once TRBD1 TRBJ1-6 TRBV9
CSGGQGRYIQYF TGCAGCGGTGGACAGGGGAGATACATTCAGTACTTC - TRBD1 TRBJ2-4 TRBV29-1
CASSYSKGQGKAFF TGTGCCAGCAGTTACTCGAAGGGACAGGGTAAAGCTTTCTTT - TRBD1 TRBJ1-1 TRBV6-5
CASSVGGTSGNTIYF TGTGCCAGCAGCGTAGGCGGGACCTCTGGAAACACCATATATTTT - - TRBJ1-3 TRBV9
CASSPFEAGDYEQYF TGCGCCAGCAGCCCGTTTGAGGCCGGGGATTACGAGCAGTACTTC few - TRBJ2-7 TRBV4-3
CASSPDSPTNEKLFF TGCGCCAGCAGCCCGGACAGTCCAACTAATGAAAAACTGTTTTTT - - TRBJ1-4 TRBV4-3
CASSLGTAQSAFF TGTGCCAGCAGCCTGGGGACAGCGCAAAGTGCTTTCTTT - TRBD1 TRBJ1-1 TRBV5-5
CASSLTGDPALSSYNEQFF TGCGCCAGCAGCCTAACAGGGGACCCTGCTCTGAGCTCCTACAATGAGCAGTTCTTC - TRBD1 TRBJ2-1 TRBV4-1
CASSPGSGFNQPQHF TGTGCCAGCAGCCCGGGCTCGGGGTTCAATCAGCCCCAGCATTTT - - TRBJ1-5 TRBV7-2
CASGQGSANYGYTF TGTGCCAGTGGACAGGGTTCAGCTAACTATGGCTACACCTTC once TRBD1 TRBJ1-2 TRBV19
CASGQGASYNSPLHF TGTGCCAGTGGTCAAGGGGCCTCCTATAATTCACCCCTCCACTTT - - TRBJ1-6 TRBV19